This T cell receptor (beta chain) was profiled in a study of neurological immune-mediated disorders. As for the study in general: The roughly 34 multiple sclerosis patients comprised roughly 30 that were relapsing-remitting and 3 that were secondary progressive.

Stated time point: longitudinal time-point 3. PBMCs stored at -80 C, 2 million in total, were the source of the unsorted libraries. Study conclusions and caveats: Phylogenetic grouping assigned the repertoires of 18 of 34 multiple sclerosis patients to a single related-CDR3 cluster, representing a possible signature.

Each CDR3 protein gets one entry after TCRdb re-called the 5' RACE reads with MiXCR. The table records approximately 80,000 distinct CDR3 sequences, under 4.5% of them present only once. This clonotype was observed at least ten times. The antigen remains undetermined. This CDR3 is 14 amino acids long. In germline, CDR1 is SEHNR, CDR2 FQNEAQ (reference sequence). The J segment lost 5 bases and the V segment lost 7 bases, leaving 9 bases of the junction unmatched. The sequence came from a woman aged 55-69 years with multiple sclerosis. The rearrangement links TRBV7-9 to TRBJ1-2, with 8 bases that match TRBD1. The sequencing sample was made of PBMCs. CDR3 in DNA: TGTGCCAGCACCTACTCGACAGGGGTGTATGGCTACACCTTC. Amino acid sequence: CASTYSTGVYGYTF.